This T cell receptor beta chain was documented in a study of T cell responses to AZD1222 COVID-19 vaccine. Method: immunoSEQ multiplex PCR; TCRdb's copy keeps in-frame clones and lacks some. This table holds under 200,000 clones, around 94% found once. The CDR3 consists of 18 residues. Germline values: CDR1 LNHNV, CDR2 YYDKDF (reference sequence). The trim removed 0 bases at V and 4 bases at J, leaving 11 bases unmatched. This clone was counted a single time. Its cognate antigen is unknown. General study points: The CD4 TCRs associated with vaccination extended across spike and predominated at 160-218 and 743-854.

This sequence joins TRBV15 and TRBJ1-5; 8 nucleotides agree with TRBD1. This sequence originates from an adult in good health. The sample here was peripheral blood, taken on day 0 of AZD1222 vaccination. The CDR3, as DNA: TGTGCCACCAGCAGAGATCTAAACGCAGGGGGCGAGAATCAGCCCCAGCATTTT. Translation: CATSRDLNAGGENQPQHF.